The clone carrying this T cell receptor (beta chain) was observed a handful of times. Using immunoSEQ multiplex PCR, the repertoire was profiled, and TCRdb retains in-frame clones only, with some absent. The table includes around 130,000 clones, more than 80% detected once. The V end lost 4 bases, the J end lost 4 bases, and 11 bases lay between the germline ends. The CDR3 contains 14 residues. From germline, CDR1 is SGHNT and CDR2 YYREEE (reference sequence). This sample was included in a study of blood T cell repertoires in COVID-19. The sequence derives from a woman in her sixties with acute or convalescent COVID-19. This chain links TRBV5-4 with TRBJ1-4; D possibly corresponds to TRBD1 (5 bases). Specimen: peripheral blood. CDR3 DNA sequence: TGTGCCAGCAGCCATGACAGAATTAATGAAAAACTGTTTTTT. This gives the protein CASSHDRINEKLFF.